A selection of T cell receptor beta chains follows, all from one sample in a study of blood T cell repertoires in COVID-19. The data were produced by immunoSEQ multiplex PCR, yet TCRdb's version contains in-frame clones alone and is incomplete. This sample yields about 370,000 clones, of which approximately 88% are seen a single time; around 3% belongs to the top ten. Sequenced: peripheral blood. Receptor source: a woman in her thirties with COVID-19, enrolled during active disease. Each CDR3 is given with its conserved first and last residue. A D gene is named only where the DNA matches it firmly. Clone size is stated in some rows and not others, as once, few, many or a class when expanded.

CDR3: CASSAGQNQPQHF; DNA: TGTGCCAGCAGCGCCGGACAGAATCAGCCCCAGCATTTT; V: TRBV7-9; size: .; length: 13; J: TRBJ1-5; D: .
CDR3: CSSQAGNEKLFF; DNA: TGCAGCTCCCAGGCAGGCAACGAAAAACTGTTTTTT; V: TRBV29-1; size: .; length: 12; J: TRBJ1-4; D: .
CDR3: CASSSDSYTEAFF; DNA: TGTGCCAGCAGCTCGGACAGTTACACTGAAGCTTTCTTT; V: TRBV5-4; size: .; length: 13; J: TRBJ1-1; D: .
CDR3: CASNGQGGNQPQHF; DNA: TGTGCCAGCAACGGACAGGGAGGCAATCAGCCCCAGCATTTT; V: TRBV28; size: .; length: 14; J: TRBJ1-5; D: TRBD1
CDR3: CASQGVWSNQPQHF; DNA: TGTGCCAGCCAGGGGGTGTGGAGCAATCAGCCCCAGCATTTT; V: TRBV19; size: .; length: 14; J: TRBJ1-5; D: TRBD1
CDR3: CASSYVRTGNEQFF; DNA: TGTGCCAGCAGTTACGTACGGACTGGAAATGAGCAGTTCTTC; V: TRBV27; size: .; length: 14; J: TRBJ2-1; D: .
CDR3: CASSFFPPQGFYEQYF; DNA: TGTGCCAGCAGCTTTTTCCCCCCACAGGGGTTCTACGAGCAGTACTTC; V: TRBV7-9; size: once; length: 16; J: TRBJ2-7; D: TRBD1
CDR3: CASRRYPQDRDVYGYTF; DNA: TGTGCCAGCAGACGCTATCCCCAGGACAGGGATGTCTATGGCTACACCTTC; V: TRBV28; size: .; length: 17; J: TRBJ1-2; D: TRBD1
CDR3: CASSGSGDEQFF; DNA: TGTGCCAGCAGCGGTAGCGGTGATGAGCAGTTCTTC; V: TRBV9; size: once; length: 12; J: TRBJ2-1; D: .
CDR3: CASSTGGRVNEKLFF; DNA: TGTGCCAGCAGCACCGGTGGGAGGGTCAATGAAAAACTGTTTTTT; V: TRBV5-4; size: .; length: 15; J: TRBJ1-4; D: .
CDR3: CASSFLYRDEKLFF; DNA: TGCGCCAGCAGCTTTTTGTACAGGGATGAAAAACTGTTTTTT; V: TRBV5-1; size: .; length: 14; J: TRBJ1-4; D: .
CDR3: CASSPPSGATSTDTQYF; DNA: TGTGCCAGCTCACCGCCTAGCGGGGCCACTAGCACAGATACGCAGTATTTT; V: TRBV18; size: .; length: 17; J: TRBJ2-3; D: TRBD2
CDR3: CASTLRTGLAPGNTIYF; DNA: TGTGCCAGCACGTTAAGGACAGGTTTAGCTCCTGGAAACACCATATATTTT; V: TRBV7-6; size: .; length: 17; J: TRBJ1-3; D: TRBD1
CDR3: CASSFQGAPGYTF; DNA: TGTGCCAGCAGTTTCCAGGGGGCACCTGGCTACACCTTC; V: TRBV27; size: .; length: 13; J: TRBJ1-2; D: TRBD1
CDR3: CASSQRDQETQYF; DNA: TGTGCCAGCAGCCAACGGGACCAAGAGACCCAGTACTTC; V: TRBV4-2; size: once; length: 13; J: TRBJ2-5; D: .
CDR3: CASSRREQQFF; DNA: TGTGCCAGCAGTCGGCGGGAGCAGCAGTTCTTC; V: TRBV6-2/TRBV6-3; size: .; length: 11; J: TRBJ2-1; D: TRBD2
CDR3: CASSVGAGAGANVLTF; DNA: TGTGCCAGCAGCGTAGGGGCAGGGGCTGGGGCCAACGTCCTGACTTTC; V: TRBV9; size: .; length: 16; J: TRBJ2-6; D: .
CDR3: CASSRQKENTEAFF; DNA: TGTGCCAGCTCCCGACAGAAAGAGAACACTGAAGCTTTCTTT; V: TRBV18; size: .; length: 14; J: TRBJ1-1; D: .
CDR3: CASSRDRGHSTDTQYF; DNA: TGTGCCAGCAGTCGAGACAGGGGGCATAGCACAGATACGCAGTATTTT; V: TRBV27; size: .; length: 16; J: TRBJ2-3; D: TRBD1
CDR3: CASSQARLDYGYTF; DNA: TGCGCCAGCAGCCAAGCCCGGTTGGACTATGGCTACACCTTC; V: TRBV4-3; size: .; length: 14; J: TRBJ1-2; D: .
CDR3: CASSLNSGGSQETQYF; DNA: TGTGCTAGCAGCTTAAATTCCGGAGGGAGCCAAGAGACCCAGTACTTC; V: TRBV7-7; size: .; length: 16; J: TRBJ2-5; D: .
CDR3: CASSLMGERGNTGELFF; DNA: TGTGCCAGCAGCCTCATGGGGGAGCGGGGGAACACCGGGGAGCTGTTTTTT; V: TRBV5-6; size: .; length: 17; J: TRBJ2-2; D: TRBD2
CDR3: CASSYSWRELDTQYF; DNA: TGTGCCAGCAGTTACTCCTGGCGGGAGTTAGATACGCAGTATTTT; V: TRBV6-5; size: .; length: 15; J: TRBJ2-3; D: TRBD2
CDR3: CASSSEGRTGDTQYF; DNA: TGTGCCAGCAGCTCAGAAGGGAGAACCGGAGATACGCAGTATTTT; V: TRBV7-8; size: .; length: 15; J: TRBJ2-3; D: .